This passage covers 27 T cell receptor beta chains from one sample sequenced in a study of blood T cell repertoires in COVID-19. Method: immunoSEQ multiplex PCR; TCRdb's copy keeps in-frame clones and lacks some. Among over 100,000 clones listed, roughly 82% were seen once. Sequencing used peripheral blood. These receptors all come from a human donor in a cohort sampled during active COVID-19.

The chain combines TRBV30 with TRBJ1-4, with D uncertain. This CDR3 has 16 amino acids. Per the germline V gene, CDR1 is GTSNPN and CDR2 is SVGIG (reference sequence). V lost 1 base, J lost 0 bases, and 12 bases lay in between. The CDR3 DNA sequence: TGTGCCTGGAGTGACTGGAGCCAAGCAACTAATGAAAAACTGTTTTTT. Protein: CAWSDWSQATNEKLFF.

The chain recombines TRBV5-5 with TRBJ1-1; D might be TRBD1 (5 bases). Germline V gene sequence: CDR1 SGHKS, CDR2 YYEKEE (reference sequence). This CDR3 spans 16 amino acids. V shed 0 bases and J shed 1 base, with 13 bases lying between them. CDR3 in amino acids: CASSLGPDRANTEAFF. Here the CDR3 DNA reads TGTGCCAGCAGCTTGGGACCTGACAGAGCGAACACTGAAGCTTTCTTT.

The chain's CDR3 is CASSMIQGRHEQYF. CDR3 nucleotide sequence: TGTGCCAGTAGTATGATACAGGGGCGGCACGAGCAGTACTTC. This chain joins TRBV19 and TRBJ2-7; 7 nucleotides match TRBD1. There are 14 residues in the CDR3. Trimming at V came to 3 bases and at J to 5 bases, leaving 7 bases not matched to a gene. Per the germline V gene, CDR1 is LNHDA and CDR2 is SQIVND (reference sequence).

This rearrangement joins TRBV6-2 or TRBV6-3 to TRBJ1-5; possible D gene TRBD1, 6 bases. Germline assignment: CDR1 MNHEY and CDR2 SVGEGT. The V end was cut by 2 bases, the J end by 0 bases, with 11 bases between. This CDR3 spans 16 amino acids. The CDR3 region is CASSYRGQNSNQPQHF. CDR3 bases: TGTGCCAGCAGTTACCGTGGACAGAATAGCAATCAGCCCCAGCATTTT.

This clone was seen more than once but under ten times. The chain employs TRBV5-4 and TRBJ1-2; the match to TRBD1 covers 9 bases. CDR1 is SGHNT and CDR2 is YYREEE in the germline V gene (reference sequence). Trimming took 4 bases from V and 6 from J; bases not matched to a gene: 10. This CDR3 is built from 15 residues. The CDR3 bases are TGTGCCAGCAGCAACCTGGGACAGGGACGGGATGGCTACACCTTC. Its protein is CASSNLGQGRDGYTF.

J is TRBJ2-5 and V is TRBV5-1, with 7 bases identical to TRBD2. Germline CDR1 and CDR2: SGHRS and YFSETQ. V lost 1 base, J lost 4 bases, and 4 bases stayed unmatched. The CDR3 sequence is 14 residues long. The CDR3 DNA sequence: TGCGCCAGCAGCTTGATCCCGGGGGGAGAGACCCAGTACTTC. The encoded protein is CASSLIPGGETQYF. Complete variable domain (other parts from reference TRBV5-1 and TRBJ2-5): KAGVTQTPRYLIKTRGQQVTLSCSPISGHRSVSWYQQTPGQGLQFLFEYFSETQRNKGNFPGRFSGRQFSNSRSEMNVSTLELGDSALYLCASSLIPGGETQYFGPGTRLLVL.

The rearrangement joins TRBV21-1 to TRBJ1-1. TRBV21-1 is a documented pseudogene. The CDR3 is 15 residues long. The CDR3 sequence: CASSKEEFMNTEAFF. Written as DNA, the CDR3 is TGTGCCAGCAGCAAAGAAGAGTTTATGAACACTGAAGCTTTCTTT.

V is TRBV6-2 or TRBV6-3 and J is TRBJ1-2; TRBD1 aligns across 9 bases. Losses at the gene ends were 2 bases for V and 6 bases for J; bases not matched to a gene: 19. The CDR3 consists of 19 residues. CDR1 is MNHEY and CDR2 is SVGEGT in the germline V gene. This CDR3 reads CASSYHQSPGTGIGDGYTF. The DNA of the CDR3 is TGTGCCAGCAGTTACCACCAAAGTCCCGGGACAGGGATCGGGGATGGCTACACCTTC.

With respect to this clone: Other DNA sequences in the sample encode the same CDR3. The chain has TRBV4-2 and TRBJ2-5; 11 bases align to TRBD2. Per germline, CDR1 LGHNA and CDR2 YNFKEQ. With V trimmed by 4 bases and J by 0 bases, 4 bases remained unmatched. This CDR3 has 16 amino acids. This CDR3 reads CASSRGTSGYQETQYF. CDR3 sequence (DNA): TGTGCCAGCAGCCGCGGGACTAGCGGTTACCAAGAGACCCAGTACTTC.

The chain recombines TRBV12-3 or TRBV12-4 with TRBJ2-2; maybe TRBD1 (7 bases). V lost 3 bases and J lost 7, with 9 bases in between. This CDR3 contains 13 residues. The CDR3 DNA sequence: TGTGCCAGCAGTTTTCAGGGGGGCGGGGAGCTGTTTTTT. Translating it yields CASSFQGGGELFF.

The gene calls are TRBV30 and TRBJ1-4; TRBD1 matches 7 bases. The CDR3 spans 15 residues. The ends lost 4 bases at V and 7 bases at J; junction bases unmatched: 12. Germline CDR1 is GTSNPN and CDR2 is SVGIG (reference sequence). The CDR3 bases are TGTGCCTGGACCCCCTCCAGGGGGTCTGTTGAAAAACTGTTTTTT. Translated: CAWTPSRGSVEKLFF.

The chain has TRBV12-5 and TRBJ2-3, with 7 bases matching TRBD1. The CDR3 sequence is 15 residues long. Germline values: CDR1 LGHNT, CDR2 FRNRAP. Unmatched junction bases numbered 5, after V lost 4 bases and J lost 1 base. The chain's CDR3 is CASGSTTGGTDTQYF. CDR3 nucleotides: TGTGCTAGTGGTTCGACAACAGGGGGCACAGATACGCAGTATTTT.

With regard to this clone: This same CDR3 is encoded by further DNA sequences in the sample. V gene TRBV7-2 combines with J gene TRBJ1-2; a weak D match, TRBD1 (5 bases). The CDR3 runs to 13 residues. The germline CDR1 and CDR2 sequences are SGHTA and FQGNSA. Trimming removed 1 base at V and 2 bases at J, with 5 bases between. The CDR3 here is CASSLGQNYGYTF. DNA of the CDR3: TGTGCCAGCAGCTTAGGACAGAACTATGGCTACACCTTC. Drawing the rest from reference TRBV7-2 and TRBJ1-2, the complete variable domain is GAGVSQSPSNKVTEKGKDVELRCDPISGHTALYWYRQSLGQGLEFLIYFQGNSAPDKSGLPSDRFSAERTGGSVSTLTIQRTQQEDSAVYLCASSLGQNYGYTFGSGTRLTVV.

The CDR3 nucleotides read TGTGCCAGCAGTTTAAGAGGGAGGGACTACACCTTC. This encodes CASSLRGRDYTF. The genes are TRBV12-3 or TRBV12-4 and TRBJ1-2; D unclear. Trimming stripped 2 bases from V and 10 bases from J, with 11 bases between. The length of the CDR3 is 12 residues.

This chain joins TRBV4-3 and TRBJ1-2; 7 positions match TRBD1. This CDR3 region has 15 residues. The germline V gene encodes CDR1 LGHNA and CDR2 YSLEER. V shed 0 bases, J shed 3 bases, and the junction held 4 bases outside the gene matches. The CDR3 region is CASSQEGTAYYGYTF. The CDR3 bases are TGCGCCAGCAGCCAAGAAGGGACAGCTTACTATGGCTACACCTTC.

J is TRBJ1-2 and V is TRBV5-5, with D maybe TRBD1 (5 bases). The V and J ends lost 6 bases and 5 bases respectively, with 17 bases between them. The CDR3 covers 14 residues. CDR1 and CDR2 from the germline V gene are SGHKS and YYEKEE (reference sequence). For the CDR3, the DNA is TGTGCCAGCACCCAGAATCCGACAGATTATGGCTACACCTTC. It translates to CASTQNPTDYGYTF. The full variable domain, its missing parts supplied by reference TRBV5-5 and TRBJ1-2, is DAGVTQSPTHLIKTRGQQVTLRCSPISGHKSVSWYQQVLGQGPQFIFQYYEKEERGRGNFPDRFSARQFPNYSSELNVNALLLGDSALYLCASTQNPTDYGYTFGSGTRLTVV.

The CDR3 DNA reads TGTGCCAGCAGTGGACTAGCGGGGGGGATCCAAGAGACCCAGTACTTC. Amino acids: CASSGLAGGIQETQYF. The rearrangement uses TRBV9 and TRBJ2-5, with 15 positions matching TRBD2. The CDR3 covers 16 residues. J was trimmed by 1 base and V by 5 bases; bases with no gene match: 3. Per the germline V gene, CDR1 is SGDLS and CDR2 is YYNGEE.

This chain uses TRBV6-5 with TRBJ2-5; D gene uncertain. CDR3 size: 14 residues. V lost 0 bases to trimming and J lost 2 bases, with 7 bases between them. CDR1 is MNHEY and CDR2 is SVGAGI in the germline V gene. This CDR3 reads CASSYSILQETQYF. The DNA for the CDR3 is TGTGCCAGCAGTTACTCGATACTACAAGAGACCCAGTACTTC.

Here the CDR3 reads CASSQDPGLAGGNEQFF. DNA of the CDR3: TGCGCCAGCAGCCAAGATCCGGGACTAGCGGGGGGGAATGAGCAGTTCTTC. The rearrangement uses TRBV4-1 and TRBJ2-1, with 16 nucleotides matching TRBD2. The germline gives CDR1 MGHRA, CDR2 YSYEKL. The CDR3 length is 17 residues. The V gene end was trimmed by 0 bases and the J gene end by 7 bases; junction bases not matched to a gene: 3.

V and J are TRBV7-6 and TRBJ1-2; a possible D gene is TRBD1 (5 bases). Per germline, CDR1 SGHVS and CDR2 FNYEAQ. This CDR3 has 13 residues. Trimming removed 5 bases from V and 1 base from J, with 8 bases in between. CDR3 DNA: TGTGCCAGCAGCAATCAGGGTAACTATGGCTACACCTTC. It codes for CASSNQGNYGYTF.

This clone was detected a few times. The chain is built from TRBV25-1 and TRBJ1-6, with 8 bases matching TRBD1. Trimming at V came to 5 bases and at J to 7 bases, leaving 1 base not matched to a gene. Germline V CDR1 and CDR2: MGHDK, SYGVNS. This CDR3 region has 13 residues. For the CDR3, the DNA is TGTGCCAGCAGTAGACAGGGGAATTCACCCCTCCACTTT. It codes for CASSRQGNSPLHF.

The gene calls are TRBV9 and TRBJ1-2, with 8 bases matching TRBD1. The germline CDR1 and CDR2 sequences are SGDLS and YYNGEE. This CDR3 has 15 amino acids. V lost 0 bases and J lost 6; bases outside the gene matches: 7. The CDR3 reads CASSVASRGQNGYTF. In DNA form, the CDR3 reads TGTGCCAGCAGCGTAGCGTCCAGGGGGCAAAATGGCTACACCTTC.

V and J are TRBV3-1 (or the pseudogene TRBV3-2) and TRBJ1-3, with 8 positions matching TRBD1. Germline lookup yields CDR1 LGHDT and CDR2 YNNKEL (reference sequence). The V and J ends lost 7 bases and 4 bases, in that order; junction bases with no gene match: 3. This CDR3 has 13 amino acids. For the CDR3, the DNA is TGTGCCAGCACCAGGGGGCCCGGAAACACCATATATTTT. Its translation is CASTRGPGNTIYF.

This clone was seen once. V usage is TRBV19 and J usage is TRBJ1-4; 7 bases line up with TRBD1. The CDR3 contains 13 residues. Unmatched junction bases numbered 7, after V lost 8 bases and J lost 7 bases. CDR1 LNHDA and CDR2 SQIVND come from the germline V gene (reference sequence). CDR3 sequence reads: CASEGGASEKLFF. The DNA of the CDR3 is TGTGCCAGTGAAGGGGGCGCAAGTGAAAAACTGTTTTTT.

The chain recombines TRBV10-3 with TRBJ2-3; D call uncertain. Deletions cut 3 bases from V and 0 bases from J, with 10 bases between. The CDR3 is 15 residues long. From germline, CDR1 is ENHRY and CDR2 SYGVKD. The CDR3 loop reads CAISESNLSTDTQYF. As DNA, the CDR3 is TGTGCCATCAGTGAAAGCAACCTAAGCACAGATACGCAGTATTTT.

The chain uses TRBV7-2 and TRBJ1-4; D gene unclear. The germline V gene encodes CDR1 SGHTA and CDR2 FQGNSA. The CDR3 is 15 residues long. The V gene lost 5 bases and the J gene lost 4 bases, with 14 bases spanning the gap. The DNA for the CDR3 is TGTGCCAGCAGCCCATTGGCGGGCTATAATGAAAAACTGTTTTTT. This gives the protein CASSPLAGYNEKLFF.

J is TRBJ1-1 and V is TRBV7-2; D gene uncertain. Trimming cost V 2 bases and J 11 bases, with 12 bases left between them. There are 12 residues in the CDR3. Germline V gives CDR1 SGHTA, CDR2 FQGNSA. For the CDR3, the DNA is TGTGCCAGCAGCTTAAACACGATTCTGGCTTTCTTT. This sequence encodes CASSLNTILAFF. The full variable domain, in which reference TRBV7-2 and TRBJ1-1 provide the parts outside the CDR3, is GAGVSQSPSNKVTEKGKDVELRCDPISGHTALYWYRQSLGQGLEFLIYFQGNSAPDKSGLPSDRFSAERTGGSVSTLTIQRTQQEDSAVYLCASSLNTILAFFGQGTRLTVV.